The clone carrying this T cell receptor beta chain has just one count. Original analysis: Nucleated cell counts were estimated from reference gene primer amplification. Measured with immunoSEQ multiplex PCR; TCRdb has only the in-frame clones, and not every one. That table gives V, J and clone size, and the DNA gave D and trimming. This table holds about 100,000 clones, over 75% found once. These data originate in a study of blood T cell repertoires in COVID-19. Study background: The United States, Italy and Spain were the sources of the acute and convalescent COVID-19 samples. PBMCs, B-cell-depleted T cells, or T cells were the source of the cDNA or gDNA that made up the material.

V gave up 2 bases and J gave up 3 bases; unmatched junction bases: 11. The CDR3 extends over 17 amino acids. The germline CDR1 and CDR2 sequences are MNHEY and SMNVEV (reference sequence). Sequenced: peripheral blood. The source is a woman in her sixties or seventies with acute or convalescent COVID-19. The chain carries TRBV27 and TRBJ1-1, with 8 bases that match TRBD1. The CDR3 region is CASSLNGQGLKDTEAFF. CDR3 bases: TGTGCCAGCAGTTTAAACGGACAGGGATTAAAGGACACTGAAGCTTTCTTT.